Listed here are 16 T cell receptor beta chains from one sample, sequenced in a study of blood T cell repertoires in COVID-19. TCRdb's copy holds only in-frame clones and misses some; the assay was immunoSEQ multiplex PCR. The sample has 150,000 to 200,000 clones, around 77% seen once. Material for sequencing was peripheral blood. The receptors come from a man between 60 and 75 years old with active or convalescent COVID-19.

The chain recombines TRBV28 with TRBJ1-2; the match to TRBD1 covers 7 bases. The CDR3 is made up of 15 amino acids. V lost 2 bases to trimming and J lost 8 bases; unmatched junction nucleotides: 11. Germline V lookup: CDR1 MDHEN, CDR2 SYDVKM. The CDR3: CASSLVGGSYGGYTF. CDR3 nucleotides: TGTGCCAGCAGTTTAGTAGGGGGCAGTTATGGCGGCTACACCTTC.

The V and J genes are TRBV6-1 and TRBJ1-4; tentatively, D is TRBD1 (6 bases). Between the trimmed V and J ends, which lost 2 bases and 0 bases, there was a span of 13 bases. CDR3 size: 17 residues. Germline-derived CDR1 and CDR2 are MNHNS and SASEGT. CDR3 DNA: TGTGCCAGCAGTGAAAGACAGGCTGTTGCAACTAATGAAAAACTGTTTTTT. Translation: CASSERQAVATNEKLFF.

This sequence joins TRBV7-7 and TRBJ2-2; TRBD1 matches 9 bases. The CDR3 consists of 16 residues. Trimming took 8 bases from V and 6 from J; bases not matched to a gene: 13. CDR1 and CDR2 from the germline V gene are SSHAT and FNYEAQ (reference sequence). The CDR3 region is CASSTGGPAVAGELFF. Written as DNA, the CDR3 is TGTGCCAGCTCGACAGGGGGGCCGGCAGTGGCCGGGGAGCTGTTTTTT.

This clone was counted a few times. J is TRBJ2-5 and V is TRBV11-1, with 9 bases that match TRBD1. Germline loops: CDR1 SGHAT, CDR2 FQDESV (reference sequence). This CDR3 is 15 amino acids long. Trimming cost V 5 bases and J 0 bases; bases outside gene matches: 4. The CDR3 coding sequence is TGTGCCAGCAGCCTGGGGACAGGGAACCAAGAGACCCAGTACTTC. Amino acid sequence: CASSLGTGNQETQYF. Full variable domain (outside the CDR3, taken from reference TRBV11-1 and TRBJ2-5): EAEVAQSPRYKITEKSQAVAFWCDPISGHATLYWYRQILGQGPELLVQFQDESVVDDSQLPKDRFSAERLKGVDSTLKIQPAELGDSAMYLCASSLGTGNQETQYFGPGTRLLVL.

The chain couples TRBV7-3 to TRBJ1-1; a weak D match, TRBD1 (6 bases). The CDR3 sequence is 15 residues long. The V end lost 5 bases, the J end lost 3 bases, and 16 bases lay between the germline ends. Germline V gene sequence: CDR1 SGHTA, CDR2 FQGTGA. The CDR3 protein is CASSQGGDRDTEAFF. The CDR3 DNA sequence: TGTGCCAGCAGCCAAGGGGGTGATCGGGACACTGAAGCTTTCTTT.

The chain uses TRBV2 and TRBJ1-1, with a possible D match to TRBD1 (6 bases). The germline V gene has CDR1 SNHLY and CDR2 FYNNEI. CDR3 size: 14 residues. Trimming stripped 3 bases from V and 4 bases from J, with 12 bases between. CDR3 nucleotide sequence: TGTGCCAGCAGTGAGTCAGGGGTGGGCACTGAAGCTTTCTTT. Amino acids: CASSESGVGTEAFF.

This chain links TRBV7-9 with TRBJ1-2, with D possibly TRBD1 on 5 matching bases. This CDR3 has 14 amino acids. The germline V gene encodes CDR1 SEHNR and CDR2 FQNEAQ (reference sequence). The germline V and J ends were trimmed by 0 bases and 8 bases, with 13 bases remaining between them. CDR3 bases: TGTGCCAGCAGCTTAGCGGGGCCAAACGGGGGCTACACCTTC. Translation gives CASSLAGPNGGYTF.

Only one count was recorded for this clone. The gene calls are TRBV7-2 and TRBJ1-1; D gene unclear. V was trimmed by 1 base and J by 2 bases, leaving 8 bases between them. The germline V gene encodes CDR1 SGHTA and CDR2 FQGNSA. This CDR3 has 14 residues. Written as DNA, the CDR3 is TGTGCCAGCAGCTTAGATGGAGATAACACTGAAGCTTTCTTT. It encodes CASSLDGDNTEAFF.

The chain joins TRBV14 to TRBJ1-2; 8 bases map to TRBD1. V was pared by 1 base and J by 8 bases, with 9 bases of the junction left unmatched. Germline lookup yields CDR1 SGHDN and CDR2 FVKESK. This CDR3 is built from 15 residues. DNA of the CDR3: TGTGCCAGCAGCCAAGCCTCCCCCGGGACAGGCGGCTACACCTTC. Its translation is CASSQASPGTGGYTF.

The genes are TRBV3-1 (or the pseudogene TRBV3-2) and TRBJ1-3; D not certain. The germline V gene has CDR1 LGHDT and CDR2 YNNKEL (reference sequence). The V gene lost 0 bases and the J gene lost 4 bases, with 10 bases spanning the gap. The CDR3 extends over 15 amino acids. The CDR3 here is CASSQDLVSGNTIYF. In DNA form, the CDR3 reads TGTGCCAGCAGCCAAGATCTAGTGTCAGGAAACACCATATATTTT.

This clone was counted once. The genes are TRBV10-3 and TRBJ2-5; no clear D. CDR3 length: 12 residues. Germline CDR1 ENHRY, CDR2 SYGVKD. The V and J ends lost 6 bases and 5 bases respectively, with 10 bases between them. In nucleotides, the CDR3 is TGTGCCATCAGATCAGGTGGCGAGACCCAGTACTTC. Its translation: CAIRSGGETQYF.

The V and J genes are TRBV11-2 and TRBJ2-1; TRBD2 aligns across 12 bases. This CDR3 has 17 amino acids. Unmatched junction bases numbered 10, after V lost 1 base and J lost 9 bases. The germline V gene has CDR1 SGHAT and CDR2 FQNNGV. The CDR3 region has the DNA TGTGCCAGCAGCTTAGGGACCCTAGCGGGAGGGGTAAGTGAGCAGTTCTTC. It yields the protein CASSLGTLAGGVSEQFF.

The chain employs TRBV5-1 and TRBJ2-2; tentatively, D is TRBD1 (5 bases). The CDR3 covers 16 residues. The V gene's germline CDR1 is SGHRS and CDR2 YFSETQ. Between the trimmed V and J ends, which lost 8 bases and 4 bases, there was a span of 21 bases. Here the CDR3 reads CASRSRVVSGTGELFF. The CDR3 nucleotides read TGCGCCAGTCGTAGCAGGGTTGTCTCGGGCACCGGGGAGCTGTTTTTT.

The gene calls are TRBV7-3 and TRBJ2-1; a possible D gene is TRBD1 (5 bases). The CDR3 has 16 residues. V was cut by 1 base and J by 7 bases, with 17 bases left in between. Germline V gene sequence: CDR1 SGHTA, CDR2 FQGTGA. In DNA, the CDR3 is TGTGCCAGCAGCTTAAACCCCAGGGAAGTCGTGAATGAGCAGTTCTTC. It is translated as CASSLNPREVVNEQFF.

Details on this clone: Other DNA sequences in the sample encode the same CDR3. The gene calls are TRBV7-2 and TRBJ2-7; no firm D call. CDR1 and CDR2 from the germline V gene are SGHTA and FQGNSA. Trimming removed 0 bases from V and 2 bases from J, with 5 bases in between. The CDR3 length is 13 residues. CDR3 sequence: CASSLASPYEQYF. CDR3 coding DNA: TGTGCCAGCAGCTTAGCGAGCCCCTACGAGCAGTACTTC.

The rearrangement uses TRBV28 and TRBJ2-1; D is unresolved. Germline V gene lookup returns CDR1 MDHEN and CDR2 SYDVKM. The V and J ends lost 2 bases and 8 bases respectively, with 7 bases between them. CDR3 length: 12 residues. The CDR3 sequence: CASSLVGYEQFF. The CDR3 nucleotides are TGTGCCAGCAGTTTAGTTGGCTATGAGCAGTTCTTC.